A single sample is the source of the 9 T cell receptor beta chains below, sequenced in a study of Graves' ophthalmopathy and Graves' hyperthyroidism. RNA transcripts were the template, and TCR beta CDR3 regions were amplified from them. Following a first-round RT-PCR that used HTBI primers, a second-round multiplex PCR was carried out. One entry per CDR3 protein, called by TCRdb with MiXCR from the multiplex PCR reads. The table includes about 620,000 distinct CDR3 sequences, approximately 22% detected once. Sequenced: peripheral blood. These TCRs come from a woman aged 18 to 35 with stable Graves' hyperthyroidism. Some clones in this sample may be carry-over from other donors' samples.

This clonotype was seen repeatedly, ten times or more. The V call is TRBV5-1, the J call TRBJ1-5; D is ambiguous. This CDR3 has 14 amino acids. Germline V gene lookup returns CDR1 SGHRS and CDR2 YFSETQ. V was trimmed by 2 bases and J by 6 bases, leaving 12 bases between them. The CDR3, as DNA: TGCGCCAGCAGCTTCGGCGGGGATGGTCAGCCCCAGCATTTT. Encoded protein: CASSFGGDGQPQHF.

This clonotype was counted only a few times. The chain is built from TRBV3-1 and TRBJ1-3, with no clear D. V lost 1 base to trimming and J lost 0 bases, with 16 bases between them. The CDR3 spans 18 residues. Germline values: CDR1 LGHDT, CDR2 YNNKEL (reference sequence). CDR3 bases: TGTGCCAGCAGCCAAGTCATTCTTCGGCCGAGCTCTGGAAACACCATATATTTT. This sequence encodes CASSQVILRPSSGNTIYF.

V gene TRBV6-1 combines with J gene TRBJ1-5; 11 nucleotides match TRBD1. The CDR3 has 13 residues. Germline CDR1 reads MNHNS; CDR2 reads SASEGT. V trimming: 10 bases; J trimming: 5 bases; junction bases outside the gene matches: 4. The CDR3 loop is CATRTGGDQPQHF. CDR3 in DNA: TGTGCCACCCGGACAGGGGGCGATCAGCCCCAGCATTTT.

This rearrangement joins TRBV27 to TRBJ2-7, with 12 bases identical to TRBD2. V dropped 0 bases and J dropped 6; count of bases not matched to a gene: 6. Germline V CDR1 and CDR2: MNHEY, SMNVEV (reference sequence). The CDR3 extends over 16 amino acids. The CDR3: CASSLSPSGGALEQYF. CDR3 DNA: TGTGCCAGCAGTTTATCTCCTAGCGGGGGGGCCCTCGAGCAGTACTTC.

In its sample, this clonotype was seen many times. The chain couples TRBV2 to TRBJ2-7; 8 bases align to TRBD1. CDR1 and CDR2 from the germline V gene are SNHLY and FYNNEI. Trimming took 7 bases from V and 1 from J; bases not matched to a gene: 9. The CDR3 is 15 amino acids. In DNA form, the CDR3 reads TGTGCCAGCAAACTAGACAGGGGTTTATCCTACGAGCAGTACTTC. It is translated as CASKLDRGLSYEQYF.

This clonotype was seen many times. J is TRBJ2-5 and V is TRBV7-3, with 9 bases matching TRBD2. This CDR3 contains 15 residues. Germline values: CDR1 SGHTA, CDR2 FQGTGA. Trimming at V came to 3 bases and at J to 1 base, leaving 3 bases not matched to a gene. This CDR3 is CASSFGGGAQETQYF. In DNA, the CDR3 is TGTGCCAGCAGCTTTGGCGGGGGGGCCCAAGAGACCCAGTACTTC.

This clonotype was found many times. This chain connects TRBV14 to TRBJ2-5; either TRBD1 or TRBD2 may supply D (6 bases each). Looked up from germline, CDR1 is SGHDN and CDR2 is FVKESK. The V and J ends lost 6 bases and 5 bases respectively, with 13 bases between them. There are 13 residues in the CDR3. CDR3 DNA: TGTGCCAGCAGTCGACAGGCGGGGGAGACCCAGTACTTC. Encoded protein: CASSRQAGETQYF.

This clonotype was counted at least ten times. The genes are TRBV11-2 and TRBJ2-7; D is ambiguous. V lost 8 bases, J lost 0 bases, and 14 bases lay in between. Per germline, CDR1 SGHAT and CDR2 FQNNGV. CDR3 length equals 14 residues. For the CDR3, the DNA is TGTGCCAGCCAAAGCACCCTTAGCTCCTACGAGCAGTACTTC. Translation gives CASQSTLSSYEQYF.

This rearrangement joins TRBV20-1 to TRBJ1-5, with TRBD1 identical over 8 bases. CDR3 length equals 15 residues. Germline loops: CDR1 DFQATT, CDR2 SNEGSKA (reference sequence). V dropped 2 bases and J dropped 9; count of bases not matched to a gene: 12. The CDR3 reads CSARPLGQGWTPQHF. The CDR3 DNA follows: TGCAGTGCTAGACCCCTAGGACAGGGTTGGACGCCCCAGCATTTT.